The rows below give T cell receptor beta chains drawn from one sample of a study of shared clonotypes between healthy human individuals. This table comes from immunoSEQ multiplex PCR, and its TCRdb copy is limited to in-frame clones, with some not included. The sample consists of approximately 400,000 clones, 96% of them appearing once. Sequenced sample: memory CD8+ T cells sorted from blood. These receptors originate from a young man in good health. CDR3s include the opening cysteine and the closing phenylalanine or tryptophan. Each record gives: CDR3 protein, CDR3 DNA, V gene, J gene, D gene. D genes are given only for firm matches.

CDR3: CASSLGQQFTGANVLTF; DNA: TGTGCCAGCAGCTTGGGCCAGCAATTTACTGGGGCCAACGTCCTGACTTTC; V: TRBV5-6; J: TRBJ2-6; D: NA
CDR3: CASSWTRDQETQYF; DNA: TGTGCCAGCAGCTGGACTAGAGACCAAGAGACCCAGTACTTC; V: TRBV7-9; J: TRBJ2-5; D: TRBD2
CDR3: CASSQGGGTSGTWFYNEQFF; DNA: TGCGCCAGCAGCCAAGGTGGGGGGACTAGCGGGACGTGGTTCTACAATGAGCAGTTCTTC; V: TRBV4-1; J: TRBJ2-1; D: TRBD2
CDR3: CASSVVLARASSYNEQFF; DNA: TGTGCCAGCAGTGTGGTTCTAGCGCGAGCTAGCTCCTACAATGAGCAGTTCTTC; V: TRBV28; J: TRBJ2-1; D: NA
CDR3: CASSESTSSDPQKHVNEQFF; DNA: TGCGCCAGCAGTGAGTCGACGTCTAGCGATCCGCAAAAACACGTTAATGAGCAGTTCTTC; V: TRBV10-2; J: TRBJ2-1; D: NA
CDR3: CASSLEAGFTDTQYF; DNA: TGTGCCAGCAGCTTGGAAGCGGGCTTCACAGATACGCAGTATTTT; V: TRBV5-4; J: TRBJ2-3; D: NA
CDR3: CASSLTDEQFF; DNA: TGTGCCAGCAGCTTGACAGATGAGCAGTTCTTC; V: TRBV7-2; J: TRBJ2-1; D: NA
CDR3: CASSRSSDPGDTQYF; DNA: TGTGCCAGCAGCCGGTCTAGCGACCCAGGGGATACGCAGTATTTT; V: TRBV5-4; J: TRBJ2-3; D: NA
CDR3: CASRDSYEQYF; DNA: TGTGCCAGCAGGGACAGTTACGAGCAGTACTTC; V: TRBV5-5; J: TRBJ2-7; D: NA
CDR3: CASSAGPGPNTGELFF; DNA: TGTGCCAGCAGCGCCGGACCGGGTCCTAACACCGGGGAGCTGTTTTTT; V: TRBV7-9; J: TRBJ2-2; D: NA